The 2 T cell receptor beta chains listed next were all sequenced from one sample in a study of blood T cells in healthy people across ages. The use of a sample-barcoded 5' primer and a J-beta primer mix characterized a second PCR of roughly 7 to 11 cycles. TCRdb fed the 5' RACE reads into MiXCR, producing one record per CDR3 protein. Among 790,000 or so distinct CDR3 sequences listed, 35% to 60% were seen once. Sequenced material: blood. The receptors stem from an elderly man in good health.

This clonotype was counted many times. The chain recombines TRBV12-3 or TRBV12-4 with TRBJ1-5, with a tentative D call TRBD1 (5 bases). There are 15 residues in the CDR3. Trimming stripped 0 bases from V and 6 bases from J, with 12 bases between. CDR3 nucleotide sequence: TGTGCCAGCAGTTTAGCTCCAGACGGGGGTCAGCCCCAGCATTTT. This translates into CASSLAPDGGQPQHF.

The table lists this clonotype with a count of one. One junction end does not reproduce the germline sequence, and a read error may be involved. V and J are TRBV4-3 and TRBJ2-1, with TRBD2 matching 10 bases. Germline V gene lookup returns CDR1 LGHNA and CDR2 YSLEER. CDR3 length: 16 residues. This CDR3 reads CASSQSSGGSYNERFF. In nucleotides, the CDR3 is TGCGCCAGCAGCCAATCTAGCGGGGGATCCTACAATGAGCGGTTCTTC.